Below, 29 T cell receptor beta chains from the same sample are listed, as sequenced in a study of blood T cell repertoires in COVID-19. TCRdb keeps only in-frame clones here, not all; method: immunoSEQ multiplex PCR. The sample has 120,000 to 150,000 clones; 84% are singletons. The material sequenced was PBMCs or T cells enriched from blood (not recorded which). The receptor source for this set is a woman in her forties or fifties with acute COVID-19.

The V call is TRBV7-6, the J call TRBJ2-7; TRBD2 aligns across 8 bases. With V trimmed by 5 bases and J by 6 bases, 6 bases remained unmatched. From germline, CDR1 is SGHVS and CDR2 FNYEAQ. The CDR3 has 13 residues. The CDR3 nucleotides read TGTGCCAGCAGCCCCGGGGGGGGCCGCGAGCAGTACTTC. This encodes CASSPGGGREQYF.

The chain recombines TRBV7-2 with TRBJ2-1; the match to TRBD2 covers 13 bases. CDR1 SGHTA and CDR2 FQGNSA come from the germline V gene. The CDR3 loop spans 18 amino acids. V shed 3 bases, J shed 6 bases, and the junction held 11 bases outside the gene matches. The CDR3: CASSFRRTSGSSANEQFF. In DNA, the CDR3 is TGTGCCAGCAGCTTCCGGAGGACTAGCGGGAGTTCGGCCAATGAGCAGTTCTTC.

The genes are TRBV24-1 and TRBJ1-5; D is unclear. The V end was cut by 4 bases, the J end by 7 bases, with 16 bases between. Germline V gives CDR1 KGHDR, CDR2 SFDVKD. This CDR3 has 15 amino acids. CDR3 DNA sequence: TGTGCCACCAGTGACCCGACCCAGGTCGGCCAGCCCCAGCATTTT. Encoded protein: CATSDPTQVGQPQHF.

Only a few counts were recorded for this clone. The V and J genes are TRBV21-1 and TRBJ2-6; the DNA was not used to check the table's D call, TRBD1. TRBV21-1 represents a pseudogene. The CDR3 totals 20 residues. The CDR3 nucleotides read TGTGCCAGCAGCAAGGGGACAGGGAGTGTGGAGGACTCTGGGGCCAACGTCCTGACTTTC. Its protein is CASSKGTGSVEDSGANVLTF.

This sequence joins TRBV11-3 and TRBJ2-1; D is perhaps TRBD2 (6 bases). This CDR3 has 12 amino acids. Germline V gene lookup returns CDR1 SGHNT and CDR2 YENEEA. V lost 5 bases and J lost 9, with 11 bases in between. CDR3 amino acids: CASSPRRGEQFF. The CDR3 DNA reads TGTGCCAGCAGCCCGAGGAGGGGTGAGCAGTTCTTC.

The rearrangement links TRBV19 to TRBJ1-5; D uncertain. Trimming pared 5 bases from V and 4 bases from J, leaving 9 bases between. CDR1 is LNHDA and CDR2 is SQIVND in the germline V gene (reference sequence). The CDR3 has 13 amino acids. DNA for the CDR3: TGTGCCAGTAGTTTTCAGATGAATCAGCCCCAGCATTTT. Protein product: CASSFQMNQPQHF.

This clone was counted only a few times. J is TRBJ2-7 and V is TRBV6-2 or TRBV6-3; D gene ambiguous. Trimming removed 4 bases from V and 2 bases from J, with 6 bases in between. This CDR3 spans 12 amino acids. CDR1 is MNHEY, CDR2 SVGEGT, per germline. This CDR3 reads CASSFLAYEQYF. The CDR3, as DNA: TGTGCCAGCAGTTTTCTAGCCTACGAGCAGTACTTC.

This clone was seen at least ten times. The rearrangement uses TRBV4-3 and TRBJ2-6; no clear D. V was clipped by 8 bases and J by 0 bases, with 14 bases between them. The germline CDR1 and CDR2 sequences are LGHNA and YSLEER. The CDR3 spans 16 residues. This chain's CDR3 is CASSEATHSGANVLTF. The CDR3 coding sequence is TGCGCCAGCTCCGAGGCAACCCACTCTGGGGCCAACGTCCTGACTTTC.

This chain connects TRBV28 to TRBJ1-3; 9 nucleotides match TRBD1. The germline V gene has CDR1 MDHEN and CDR2 SYDVKM. The V gene end was trimmed by 6 bases and the J gene end by 1 base; junction bases not matched to a gene: 7. The CDR3 extends over 16 amino acids. CDR3 residues: CASRDPGQGSGNTIYF. Here the CDR3 DNA reads TGTGCCAGCAGAGACCCCGGACAGGGGTCTGGAAACACCATATATTTT.

This chain joins TRBV6-5 and TRBJ2-7; a weak D match, TRBD1 (6 bases). CDR1 MNHEY and CDR2 SVGAGI come from the germline V gene. With 7 bases removed from V and 1 base from J, the gap between germline ends came to 14 bases. This CDR3 is built from 14 residues. In DNA form, the CDR3 reads TGTGCCAGCAAATCCCAGGGGTCGTCCTACGAGCAGTACTTC. Its protein product is CASKSQGSSYEQYF.

This chain connects TRBV10-1 to TRBJ1-5; D remains ambiguous. Germline V lookup: CDR1 WNHNN, CDR2 SYGVQD (reference sequence). This CDR3 has 14 amino acids. Trimming left V 7 bases short and J 5 bases short, with 15 bases between. CDR3 sequence: CASKRRTQDQPQHF. CDR3 in DNA: TGCGCCAGCAAAAGACGGACTCAAGATCAGCCCCAGCATTTT.

The chain joins TRBV18 to TRBJ2-3; 11 nucleotides agree with TRBD1. Germline V lookup: CDR1 KGHSH, CDR2 LQKENI. With V trimmed by 5 bases and J by 5 bases, 6 bases remained unmatched. CDR3 length equals 15 residues. Written as DNA, the CDR3 is TGTGCCAGCTCATCAGGACAGGGGGCTTTAGATACGCAGTATTTT. It encodes CASSSGQGALDTQYF. The full variable domain, completed using reference TRBV18 and TRBJ2-3, is NAGVMQNPRHLVRRRGQEARLRCSPMKGHSHVYWYRQLPEEGLKFMVYLQKENIIDESGMPKERFSAEFPKEGPSILRIQQVVRGDSAAYFCASSSGQGALDTQYFGPGTRLTVL.

The CDR3 loop is CASSQERLANYGYTF. The CDR3 region has the DNA TGTGCCAGCAGCCAAGAGAGACTCGCTAACTATGGCTACACCTTC. This chain links TRBV3-1 (or the pseudogene TRBV3-2) with TRBJ1-2, with D hard to call. V was cut by 0 bases and J by 0 bases, with 8 bases left in between. Germline CDR1 reads LGHDT; CDR2 reads YNNKEL (reference sequence). This CDR3 is built from 15 residues.

This chain uses TRBV28 with TRBJ1-6; D remains unclear. This CDR3 comprises 15 residues. V dropped 7 bases and J dropped 10 bases, with 20 bases sitting between them. The germline V gene has CDR1 MDHEN and CDR2 SYDVKM. CDR3 coding DNA: TGTGCCAGCACTCGCCCGGGTCTCCGCGGATCACCCCTCCACTTT. Translated, it gives CASTRPGLRGSPLHF.

This clone showed up just once. The V call is TRBV9, the J call TRBJ2-5; 7 nucleotides line up with TRBD1. The CDR3 has 15 amino acids. Germline trimming cut 3 bases from V and 1 base from J; bases unmatched to any gene: 6. Per germline, CDR1 SGDLS and CDR2 YYNGEE. CDR3 sequence (DNA): TGTGCCAGCAGCGGCTCGACAGGGATCCAAGAGACCCAGTACTTC. Translating gives CASSGSTGIQETQYF.

This chain links TRBV7-8 with TRBJ1-1; D gene unclear. The V and J ends lost 5 bases and 3 bases respectively, with 19 bases between them. Germline V gives CDR1 SGHVS, CDR2 FQNEAQ. This CDR3 region has 16 residues. The CDR3 sequence is CASSPLDSGSDTEAFF. As DNA, the CDR3 is TGTGCCAGCAGCCCGCTGGACTCTGGTTCGGACACTGAAGCTTTCTTT.

The J gene is TRBJ2-2, the V gene TRBV7-2; 11 bases map to TRBD2. This CDR3 contains 18 residues. V was clipped by 5 bases and J by 1 base; unmatched bases: 9. Looked up from germline, CDR1 is SGHTA and CDR2 is FQGNSA. The CDR3 region has the DNA TGTGCCAGCAGCATGTTAGCGGGAGGGTGGGGGAACACCGGGGAGCTGTTTTTT. It is translated as CASSMLAGGWGNTGELFF.

V usage is TRBV5-6 and J usage is TRBJ2-7, with 15 bases that match TRBD2. Germline assignment: CDR1 SGHDT and CDR2 YYEEEE. The CDR3 is 17 amino acids. Trimming removed 3 bases from V and 4 bases from J; junction bases left unmatched: 8. CDR3: CASSYRTSGRAVYEQYF. The CDR3 DNA reads as TGTGCCAGCAGCTACCGGACTAGCGGGAGGGCCGTGTACGAGCAGTACTTC.

V usage is TRBV6-5 and J usage is TRBJ2-7, with TRBD2 identical over 14 bases. The CDR3 has 15 amino acids. V shed 5 bases and J 2 bases; nucleotides not matched to a gene: 2. From germline, CDR1 is MNHEY and CDR2 SVGAGI. The CDR3 DNA sequence: TGTGCCAGCAGTCCGACTAGCGGGAGGGCCTACGAGCAGTACTTC. Its translation: CASSPTSGRAYEQYF.

V usage is TRBV19 and J usage is TRBJ1-2, with 7 bases fitting TRBD1. J was trimmed by 6 bases and V by 6 bases; bases with no gene match: 7. Germline lookup yields CDR1 LNHDA and CDR2 SQIVND (reference sequence). The CDR3 has 13 residues. The CDR3 reads CASSLSTGDGYTF. DNA for the CDR3: TGTGCCAGTAGCCTCTCAACAGGGGATGGCTACACCTTC.

This chain uses TRBV7-9 with TRBJ2-3, with TRBD2 matching 7 bases. CDR3 length: 15 amino acids. CDR1 and CDR2 from the germline V gene are SEHNR and FQNEAQ (reference sequence). J gave up 4 bases and V 2 bases, and 6 bases lay outside the gene matches. CDR3 protein: CASSLSGGYADTQYF. The CDR3 DNA follows: TGTGCCAGCAGCTTATCCGGGGGGTACGCAGATACGCAGTATTTT.

The genes are TRBV3-1 (or the pseudogene TRBV3-2) and TRBJ2-6; possible D gene TRBD1, 5 bases. CDR1 and CDR2 from the germline V gene are LGHDT and YNNKEL (reference sequence). The CDR3 length is 15 residues. V gave up 5 bases and J gave up 1 base, with 9 bases separating them. The DNA of the CDR3 is TGTGCCAGCAGCTTCGGACATTCTGGGGCCAACGTCCTGACTTTC. This codes for CASSFGHSGANVLTF.

V gene TRBV11-2 combines with J gene TRBJ2-3; TRBD2 matches at 12 bases. From germline, CDR1 is SGHAT and CDR2 FQNNGV. V shed 5 bases, J shed 0 bases, and the junction held 12 bases outside the gene matches. This CDR3 region has 19 residues. The CDR3 sequence is CASSPEGTSGFISTDTQYF. The DNA of the CDR3 is TGTGCCAGCAGCCCCGAGGGGACTAGCGGGTTTATTAGCACAGATACGCAGTATTTT. Drawing the rest from reference TRBV11-2 and TRBJ2-3, the complete variable domain is EAGVAQSPRYKIIEKRQSVAFWCNPISGHATLYWYQQILGQGPKLLIQFQNNGVVDDSQLPKDRFSAERLKGVDSTLKIQPAKLEDSAVYLCASSPEGTSGFISTDTQYFGPGTRLTVL.

CDR3 sequence: CASSPPTGASGSGANVLTF. In nucleotides, the CDR3 is TGTGCCAGCAGCCCACCAACAGGGGCCTCGGGATCTGGGGCCAACGTCCTGACTTTC. The J gene is TRBJ2-6, the V gene TRBV11-3; the match to TRBD1 covers 7 bases. This CDR3 contains 19 residues. Germline lookup yields CDR1 SGHNT and CDR2 YENEEA. Trimming cost V 5 bases and J 1 base; bases outside gene matches: 14.

This rearrangement joins TRBV7-2 to TRBJ2-1; the D is unclear. CDR1 is SGHTA and CDR2 is FQGNSA in the germline V gene. Trimming removed 5 bases at V and 8 bases at J, with 7 bases between. This CDR3 spans 11 amino acids. The CDR3 is CASSPLDEQFF. CDR3 bases: TGTGCCAGCAGCCCCCTAGATGAGCAGTTCTTC.

The rearrangement links TRBV30 to TRBJ2-2; TRBD2 aligns across 7 bases. The germline V gene encodes CDR1 GTSNPN and CDR2 SVGIG (reference sequence). This CDR3 region has 14 residues. V gave up 2 bases and J gave up 6 bases; unmatched junction bases: 6. The CDR3 reads CAWSQVREAGELFF. The DNA for the CDR3 is TGTGCCTGGAGTCAAGTACGGGAGGCCGGGGAGCTGTTTTTT.

CDR3 DNA sequence: TGTGCCAGCAGTCCGGATGTAGCGGGGGGTACGCAGTATTTT. It codes for CASSPDVAGGTQYF. The chain carries TRBV3-1 (or the pseudogene TRBV3-2) and TRBJ2-3; 10 bases are shared with TRBD2. After removal of 6 bases from V and 8 bases from J, the junction contained 8 bases not matched to a gene. CDR1 and CDR2 (germline): LGHDT, YNNKEL (reference sequence). The CDR3 extends over 14 amino acids.

V is TRBV5-4 and J is TRBJ2-7; 8 bases are shared with TRBD1. CDR1 is SGHNT and CDR2 is YYREEE in the germline V gene (reference sequence). The CDR3 loop spans 14 amino acids. V lost 4 bases to trimming and J lost 4 bases; unmatched junction nucleotides: 7. As DNA, the CDR3 is TGTGCCAGCAGCGAGAGGGACAGGCAGTACGAGCAGTACTTC. It specifies CASSERDRQYEQYF.

The V gene is TRBV19, the J gene TRBJ2-1, with 7 bases lining up with TRBD2. V lost 7 bases to trimming and J lost 7 bases; unmatched junction nucleotides: 13. This CDR3 has 15 residues. Germline CDR1 LNHDA, CDR2 SQIVND (reference sequence). CDR3 in amino acids: CASMSGAGLRNEQFF. CDR3 DNA sequence: TGTGCCAGTATGAGCGGGGCGGGTCTTCGAAATGAGCAGTTCTTC.